These 10 T cell receptor beta chains came from one sample sequenced in a study of T cells in Graves' hyperthyroidism and ophthalmopathy. Amplified regions were TCR beta CDR3 sequences from RNA transcripts. HTBI primers drove first-round RT-PCR of the TCR CDR3. TCRdb ran MiXCR on the multiplex PCR reads and lists one entry per CDR3 protein. Of approximately 600,000 distinct CDR3 sequences in the sample, 15% to 20% were seen once. Sequenced sample: blood. Receptors originate from a woman aged 25 to 39 with Graves' hyperthyroidism.

This clonotype was recorded at least ten times. The chain combines TRBV6-2 or TRBV6-3 with TRBJ2-1; 9 bases agree with TRBD2. The CDR3 extends over 14 amino acids. Germline-derived CDR1 and CDR2 are MNHEY and SVGEGT. Trimming removed 6 bases from V and 11 bases from J; junction bases left unmatched: 11. The CDR3 sequence: CASRTGTSLLKQFF. Written as DNA, the CDR3 is TGTGCCAGCAGAACCGGGACTAGCCTCCTTAAGCAGTTCTTC.

This clonotype has a handful of counts. This rearrangement joins TRBV30 to TRBJ1-1, with 9 bases that match TRBD1. V lost 4 bases, J lost 4 bases, and 4 bases stayed unmatched. The CDR3 has 13 amino acids. Germline V CDR1 and CDR2: GTSNPN, SVGIG (reference sequence). CDR3 in DNA: TGTGCCTGGAAACAGGGGGCAGGCACTGAAGCTTTCTTT. Amino acid sequence: CAWKQGAGTEAFF.

This clonotype was observed many times. The chain combines TRBV12-5 with TRBJ2-1, with TRBD1 matching over 7 bases. The CDR3 runs 14 residues. The germline gives CDR1 LGHNT, CDR2 FRNRAP. V shed 1 base and J 5 bases; nucleotides not matched to a gene: 2. As DNA, the CDR3 is TGTGCTAGTGGTTTGGGACAGGGAAACAATGAGCAGTTCTTC. It translates to CASGLGQGNNEQFF.

The chain carries TRBV7-9 and TRBJ1-1, with D perhaps TRBD1 (5 bases). The CDR3 covers 19 residues. From germline, CDR1 is SEHNR and CDR2 FQNEAQ (reference sequence). V dropped 1 base and J dropped 0 bases, with 21 bases sitting between them. DNA for the CDR3: TGTGCCAGCAGCTTAGGTGGGAACCGGGGCCAGAAGTTGAACACTGAAGCTTTCTTT. Its protein product is CASSLGGNRGQKLNTEAFF. Complete variable domain (other parts from reference TRBV7-9 and TRBJ1-1): DTGVSQNPRHKITKRGQNVTFRCDPISEHNRLYWYRQTLGQGPEFLTYFQNEAQLEKSRLLSDRFSAERPKGSFSTLEIQRTEQGDSAMYLCASSLGGNRGQKLNTEAFFGQGTRLTVV.

The chain is built from TRBV7-6 and TRBJ2-5, with D possibly being TRBD2 (7 bases). Trimming stripped 8 bases from V and 7 bases from J, with 17 bases between. CDR3 length: 13 amino acids. Germline CDR1 and CDR2: SGHVS and FNYEAQ. The CDR3 DNA reads as TGTGCCAGCTCGAGGGGGGGGAAAGGGACCCAGTACTTC. It codes for CASSRGGKGTQYF.

V and J are TRBV24-1 and TRBJ2-1; no firm D call. Germline loops: CDR1 KGHDR, CDR2 SFDVKD. This CDR3 is built from 12 residues. Trimming removed 4 bases at V and 6 bases at J, with 6 bases between. As DNA, the CDR3 is TGTGCCACCAGTGAGGGAAGCAATGAGCAGTTCTTC. Translating it yields CATSEGSNEQFF.

The chain joins TRBV20-1 to TRBJ2-1; maybe TRBD2 (6 bases). Germline V gene sequence: CDR1 DFQATT, CDR2 SNEGSKA (reference sequence). The CDR3 extends over 19 amino acids. V was shortened by 3 bases and J by 3 bases, with 27 bases between the two germline ends. CDR3 sequence: CSASGRAKLTGEIYNEQFF. Written as DNA, the CDR3 is TGCAGTGCTAGTGGGCGGGCTAAATTAACGGGAGAAATCTACAATGAGCAGTTCTTC.

The chain links TRBV25-1 to TRBJ2-2; maybe TRBD1 (6 bases). Trimming left V 3 bases short and J 3 bases short, with 14 bases between. Germline CDR1 reads MGHDK; CDR2 reads SYGVNS. The CDR3 is 16 amino acids. CDR3 in amino acids: CASSDQRKGDTGELFF. The CDR3 nucleotides read TGTGCCAGCAGTGATCAACGTAAGGGGGACACCGGGGAGCTGTTTTTT.

This clonotype was counted many times. V usage is TRBV30 and J usage is TRBJ2-2; weak D call: TRBD1 (5 bases). This CDR3 is 12 amino acids long. CDR1 and CDR2 from the germline V gene are GTSNPN and SVGIG (reference sequence). V was shortened by 4 bases and J by 6 bases, with 9 bases between the two germline ends. The CDR3 loop reads CAWTGIAGELFF. The CDR3 DNA reads TGTGCCTGGACAGGGATTGCCGGGGAGCTGTTTTTT.

This clonotype came up many times. This chain joins TRBV7-9 and TRBJ2-7; 11 bases align to TRBD2. There are 19 residues in the CDR3. V was pared by 6 bases and J by 2 bases, with 18 bases of the junction left unmatched. Germline loops: CDR1 SEHNR, CDR2 FQNEAQ (reference sequence). DNA for the CDR3: TGTGCCAGCAGTCCTCCTCGGACTAGCGGGCACCTTAAACCCTACGAGCAGTACTTC. Its translation is CASSPPRTSGHLKPYEQYF.